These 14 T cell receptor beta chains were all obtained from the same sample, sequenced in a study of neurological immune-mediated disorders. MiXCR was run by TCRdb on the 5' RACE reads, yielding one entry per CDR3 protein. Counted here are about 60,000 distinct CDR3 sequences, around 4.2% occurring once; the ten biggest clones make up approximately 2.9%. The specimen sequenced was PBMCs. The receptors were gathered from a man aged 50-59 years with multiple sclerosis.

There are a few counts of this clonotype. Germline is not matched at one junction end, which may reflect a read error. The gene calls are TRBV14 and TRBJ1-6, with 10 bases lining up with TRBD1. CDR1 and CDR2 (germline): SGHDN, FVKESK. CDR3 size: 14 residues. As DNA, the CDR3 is TGTGCCAGCAGCCTGGACAGGGGGTTTTCACCCCTCAACTTT. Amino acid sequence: CASSLDRGFSPLNF.

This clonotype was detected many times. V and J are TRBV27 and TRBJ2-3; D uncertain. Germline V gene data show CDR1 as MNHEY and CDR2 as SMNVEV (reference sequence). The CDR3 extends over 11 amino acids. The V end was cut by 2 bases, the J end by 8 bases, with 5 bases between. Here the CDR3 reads CASSLGVTQYF. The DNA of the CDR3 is TGTGCCAGCAGTTTAGGGGTTACGCAGTATTTT.

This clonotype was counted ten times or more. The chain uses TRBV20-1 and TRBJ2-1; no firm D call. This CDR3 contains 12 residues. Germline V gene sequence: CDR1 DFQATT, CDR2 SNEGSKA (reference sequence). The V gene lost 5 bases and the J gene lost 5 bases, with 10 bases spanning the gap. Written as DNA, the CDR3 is TGCAGTGCTTTACGACCAAACAATGAGCAGTTCTTC. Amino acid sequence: CSALRPNNEQFF.

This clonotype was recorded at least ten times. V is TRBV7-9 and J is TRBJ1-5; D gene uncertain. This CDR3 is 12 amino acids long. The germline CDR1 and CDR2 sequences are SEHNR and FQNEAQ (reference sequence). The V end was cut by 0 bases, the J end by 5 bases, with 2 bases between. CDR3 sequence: CASSLADQPQHF. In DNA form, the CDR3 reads TGTGCCAGCAGCTTAGCCGATCAGCCCCAGCATTTT.

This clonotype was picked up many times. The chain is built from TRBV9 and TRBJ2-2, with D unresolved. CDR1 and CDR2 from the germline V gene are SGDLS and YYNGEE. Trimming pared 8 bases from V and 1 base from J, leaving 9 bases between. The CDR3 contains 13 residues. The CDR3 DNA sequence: TGTGCCAGTCGCGGCCTGAACACCGGGGAGCTGTTTTTT. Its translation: CASRGLNTGELFF.

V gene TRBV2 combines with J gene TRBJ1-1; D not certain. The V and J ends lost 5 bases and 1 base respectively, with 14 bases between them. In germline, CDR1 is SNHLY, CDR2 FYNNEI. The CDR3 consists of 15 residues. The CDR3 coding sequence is TGTGCCAGCAGTCCTCGAGGTAGGGCGAACACTGAAGCTTTCTTT. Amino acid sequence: CASSPRGRANTEAFF.

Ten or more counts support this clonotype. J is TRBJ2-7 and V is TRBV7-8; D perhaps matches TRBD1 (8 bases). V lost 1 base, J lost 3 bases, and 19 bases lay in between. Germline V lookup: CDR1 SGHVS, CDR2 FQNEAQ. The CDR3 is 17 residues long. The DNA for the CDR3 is TGTGCCAGCAGCTTAGGGGGGGGCCAGGGGGCATACTACGAGCAGTACTTC. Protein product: CASSLGGGQGAYYEQYF.

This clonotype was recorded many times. The chain's CDR3 is CASIRMGRETQYF. DNA of the CDR3: TGTGCCAGCATACGTATGGGAAGGGAGACCCAGTACTTC. V is TRBV6-1 and J is TRBJ2-5; no firm D call. Looked up from germline, CDR1 is MNHNS and CDR2 is SASEGT. With 7 bases removed from V and 5 bases from J, the gap between germline ends came to 14 bases. There are 13 residues in the CDR3.

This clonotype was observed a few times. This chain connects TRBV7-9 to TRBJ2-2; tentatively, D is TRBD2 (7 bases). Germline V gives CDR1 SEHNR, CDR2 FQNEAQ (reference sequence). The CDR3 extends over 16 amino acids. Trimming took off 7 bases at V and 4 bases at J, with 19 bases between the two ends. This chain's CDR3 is CASNPDGGLRTGELFF. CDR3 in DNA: TGTGCCAGCAACCCCGACGGGGGGCTGCGCACCGGGGAGCTGTTTTTT.

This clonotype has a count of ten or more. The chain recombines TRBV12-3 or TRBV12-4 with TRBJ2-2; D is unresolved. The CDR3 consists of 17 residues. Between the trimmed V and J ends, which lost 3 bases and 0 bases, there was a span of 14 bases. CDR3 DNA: TGTGCCAGCAGTTTGGCGGTTTATGAACCGAACACCGGGGAGCTGTTTTTT. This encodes CASSLAVYEPNTGELFF.

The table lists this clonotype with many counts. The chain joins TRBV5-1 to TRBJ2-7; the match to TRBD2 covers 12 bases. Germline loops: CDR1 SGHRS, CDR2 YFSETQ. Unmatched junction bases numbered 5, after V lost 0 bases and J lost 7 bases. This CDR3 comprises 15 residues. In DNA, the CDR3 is TGCGCCAGCAGCTTGGATCCTAGCGGGAGGGCTGAGCAGTACTTC. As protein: CASSLDPSGRAEQYF.

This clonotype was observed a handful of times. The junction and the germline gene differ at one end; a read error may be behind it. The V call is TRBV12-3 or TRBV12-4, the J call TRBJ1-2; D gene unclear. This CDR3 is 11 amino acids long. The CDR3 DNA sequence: TGTGCCAGCAGGGGAGGACGCAACGAAATTTTC. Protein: CASRGGRNEIF.

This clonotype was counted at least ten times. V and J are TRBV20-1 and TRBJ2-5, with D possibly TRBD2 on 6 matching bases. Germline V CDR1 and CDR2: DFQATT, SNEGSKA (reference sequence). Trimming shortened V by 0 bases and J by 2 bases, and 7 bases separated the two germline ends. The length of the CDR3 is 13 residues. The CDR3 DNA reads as TGCAGTGCTAGAGAAGGGAGGCAAGAGACCCAGTACTTC. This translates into CSAREGRQETQYF.

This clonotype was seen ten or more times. CDR3 loop: CASSFQSGNVYEQYF. The CDR3 DNA reads TGTGCCAGCAGTTTCCAATCCGGAAACGTCTACGAGCAGTACTTC. J is TRBJ2-7 and V is TRBV12-3 or TRBV12-4; D is ambiguous. Trimming took 3 bases from V and 3 from J, leaving 15 bases between them. CDR3 size: 15 residues.